This T cell receptor (beta chain) was sequenced during a study of glioma-infiltrating T cells (dated by TCRdb to the mid-2010s). About the full investigation: Glioma tissue, non-neoplastic brain tissue and matched peripheral blood mononuclear cells were used as sources from which TCR alpha- and beta-chain repertoires were sequenced. The paired cohort comprised three low-grade glioma patients, eight or nine primary glioblastoma patients and three non-glioma patients contributing non-neoplastic brain tissue. Each tissue-infiltrating repertoire was compared with the same patient's peripheral blood repertoire to measure divergence between tissue and blood T-cell populations. The study at large found these results: In non-neoplastic patients, VJ-independent divergence between tissue and blood fell below expectation, whereas in all gliomas, and especially in low-grade gliomas, the divergence rose above expectation. Only a very small number of CDR3 sequences turned up in both tissue and blood, a result put down to high CDR3 diversity combined with limited sampling. The group comparisons were based on small numbers of patients: three non-neoplastic, three low-grade glioma and several glioblastoma patients.

TCR alpha and beta CDR3 regions were amplified with the iRepertoire nested amplicon-rescue multiplex PCR (arm-PCR) platform from RNA. For one-step reverse transcription and amplification, roughly 90-400 ng of tissue mRNA or PBMC total RNA was used as input. Following bead purification, Illumina adapters were added by a secondary multiplex PCR, and libraries between 200 and 400 bp were gel-purified. Internal 6-nucleotide barcodes were carried by the libraries and were used for demultiplexing. The libraries were sequenced on an Illumina MiSeq using 2x220 or 2x250 nucleotide paired-end reads. Per the authors' processing: Paired reads were merged with FLASH 1.2.11 and aligned to the GRCh37 human genome with BWA-MEM before extracting TRA and TRB reads. An IMGT-derived reference of cassette sequences and CDR3 motifs, with pseudogenes included, was used for V and J assignment. Reads were translated in three frames, and productive CDR3s were defined as those with a C...FGXG motif and no stop codons. Clonotypes were defined as unique combinations of V-J cassette pair and CDR3 amino acid sequence. Filtering of reads was based on Hamming distance, with the threshold set by the sequence error rate of each sample in mapped regions. TCRdb reworked the public reads: Q25 trimming with fastp, MiXCR clone assembly, productive beta chains retained. Each entry is one CDR3 protein sequence, shown with its most common DNA and genes. TCRdb, not the original authors, processed these V and J calls. Across this sample there are around 190,000 distinct CDR3 sequences, with around 30% seen only once. Jointly, the top ten make up 20% of the sample.

Worth noting for this clonotype: Its recognized antigen is unknown. A junction end diverges from the germline sequence, so it may reflect a read error.

The sequenced sample was glioma tissue, nonneoplastic brain tissue, or PBMCs (not recorded which). This sequence was found in a human donor with low-grade glioma or glioblastoma, undergoing nonglioma brain surgery, or in good health (not recorded which).

The CDR3 has the sequence CASIQTGTPYVYTF. The sequence in DNA is TGTGCCAGCATCCAAACGGGGACACCCTATGTCTACACCTTC. Rearrangement joined TRBV6-6 to TRBJ1-2, with TRBD1 perhaps the D gene, on 6 matching bases. Including cysteine and phenylalanine, the CDR3 has 14 amino acids. Of all the DNA, just the CDR3 is kept, 42 bases in frame from base 1. Sequences MNHNY (CDR1) and SVGAGI (CDR2) are obtained from the germline V gene (reference sequence).